These 32 T cell receptor beta chains share one sample of origin, sequenced in a study of T-cell memory formation after mild COVID-19. TCRdb reprocessed the 5' RACE reads with MiXCR, giving one entry per CDR3 protein. The sample has about 340,000 distinct CDR3 sequences; roughly 14% are singletons. Specimen: PBMCs or a T cell subset sorted from them (not recorded which). The receptors here all came from a man aged 18 to 35 who had mild COVID-19 (a few samples of this study predate the infection). Cell type and time point are not known.

Many counts were recorded for this clonotype. The rearrangement links TRBV9 to TRBJ1-1; tentative D call: TRBD1 (6 bases). Germline-derived CDR1 and CDR2 are SGDLS and YYNGEE. The ends were cut back, 0 bases at V and 0 bases at J, with 9 bases in the middle. The CDR3 runs 15 residues. This CDR3 is CASSVGDRMNTEAFF. The CDR3 coding sequence is TGTGCCAGCAGCGTAGGAGACAGGATGAACACTGAAGCTTTCTTT. Complete variable domain (other parts from reference TRBV9 and TRBJ1-1): DSGVTQTPKHLITATGQRVTLRCSPRSGDLSVYWYQQSLDQGLQFLIQYYNGEERAKGNILERFSAQQFPDLHSELNLSSLELGDSALYFCASSVGDRMNTEAFFGQGTRLTVV.

The gene calls are TRBV12-3 or TRBV12-4 and TRBJ2-1, with D maybe TRBD1 (6 bases). V dropped 6 bases and J dropped 2 bases, with 11 bases sitting between them. This CDR3 contains 14 residues. CDR3 residues: CASRTTGTYNEQFF. CDR3 in DNA: TGTGCCAGCAGGACAACAGGGACCTACAATGAGCAGTTCTTC.

The CDR3 DNA sequence: TGTGCCAGCAGCTTGTCTCCAACAGGCTATGGCTACACCTTC. This codes for CASSLSPTGYGYTF. The genes are TRBV5-5 and TRBJ1-2; D is perhaps TRBD1 (5 bases). The V gene lost 1 base and the J gene lost 4 bases, with 11 bases spanning the gap. The CDR3 covers 14 residues. CDR1 is SGHKS and CDR2 is YYEKEE in the germline V gene (reference sequence).

CDR3 in amino acids: CASSFDLKGNTIYF. CDR3 DNA sequence: TGTGCCAGCAGCTTCGACTTAAAAGGAAACACCATATATTTT. This chain joins TRBV6-2 or TRBV6-3 and TRBJ1-3; unclear D gene. V lost 6 bases and J lost 4, with 13 bases in between. Looked up from germline, CDR1 is MNHEY and CDR2 is SVGEGT. The CDR3 contains 14 residues.

V usage is TRBV5-5 and J usage is TRBJ2-7, with 9 positions matching TRBD1. The germline V gene has CDR1 SGHKS and CDR2 YYEKEE (reference sequence). This CDR3 contains 15 residues. V shed 5 bases and J 2 bases; nucleotides not matched to a gene: 8. This CDR3 reads CASSHFGTGPYEQYV. CDR3 in DNA: TGTGCCAGCAGTCATTTCGGGACAGGGCCCTACGAGCAGTACGTC.

The chain carries TRBV7-9 and TRBJ1-1; D remains ambiguous. The CDR3 contains 14 residues. CDR1 SEHNR and CDR2 FQNEAQ come from the germline V gene (reference sequence). Trimming left V 1 base short and J 4 bases short, with 10 bases between. CDR3 DNA sequence: TGTGCCAGCAGCTTAGTGTGGGAGGCCACTGAAGCTTTCTTT. It encodes CASSLVWEATEAFF.

As concerns this clonotype: One junction end does not reproduce the germline sequence, and a read error may be involved. The CDR3 DNA reads as TGCAGCGTAGAAGGACGGATACCCCATGAAGCTTTCTTT. The encoded protein is CSVEGRIPHEAFF. The genes are TRBV29-1 and TRBJ1-1; D is ambiguous. This CDR3 comprises 13 residues. Germline V gene lookup returns CDR1 SQVTM and CDR2 ANQGSEA.

The table lists this clonotype with a few counts. The chain employs TRBV27 and TRBJ1-2; perhaps TRBD1 as D (6 bases). V gave up 5 bases and J gave up 4 bases, with 14 bases separating them. CDR1 and CDR2 (germline): MNHEY, SMNVEV (reference sequence). The length of the CDR3 is 14 residues. The CDR3 sequence: CASSPLGGLYGYTF. The CDR3 DNA follows: TGTGCCAGCAGTCCCCTCGGGGGGCTCTATGGCTACACCTTC.

V is TRBV18 and J is TRBJ1-4; D is unresolved. V lost 4 bases and J 7 bases, leaving 16 bases between the germline ends. The CDR3 length is 15 residues. The germline V gene encodes CDR1 KGHSH and CDR2 LQKENI. The CDR3 coding sequence is TGTGCCAGCTCACTTCTCAGCGGTGCCGGTGAAAAACTGTTTTTT. It is translated as CASSLLSGAGEKLFF.

The rearrangement joins TRBV5-1 to TRBJ2-3; 14 bases map to TRBD2. Germline CDR1 and CDR2: SGHRS and YFSETQ. The CDR3 contains 17 residues. With 2 bases clipped from V and 6 bases from J, the junction kept 8 bases outside the gene matches. The CDR3 DNA follows: TGCGCCAGCAGCTTTGGGACTAGCGGGAGTCGGCTGGATACGCAGTATTTT. Residues: CASSFGTSGSRLDTQYF.

J is TRBJ2-3 and V is TRBV18, with a weak D call TRBD2 (6 bases). CDR1 and CDR2 (germline): KGHSH, LQKENI. The CDR3 contains 15 residues. V was cut by 3 bases and J by 2 bases, with 12 bases left in between. CDR3 sequence (DNA): TGTGCCAGCTCACCGGACTACCTCTCCACAGATACGCAGTATTTT. This gives the protein CASSPDYLSTDTQYF.

At least ten counts were recorded for this clonotype. J is TRBJ2-5 and V is TRBV2; D is uncertain. The CDR3 is made up of 17 amino acids. Germline V gene lookup returns CDR1 SNHLY and CDR2 FYNNEI. Between the trimmed V and J ends, which lost 5 bases and 3 bases, there was a span of 22 bases. The chain's CDR3 is CASSLTLSAATEETQYF. The DNA for the CDR3 is TGTGCCAGCAGTCTTACCCTGAGCGCGGCTACCGAAGAGACCCAGTACTTC. The complete variable domain, with remaining parts taken from reference TRBV2 and TRBJ2-5, reads EPEVTQTPSHQVTQMGQEVILRCVPISNHLYFYWYRQILGQKVEFLVSFYNNEISEKSEIFDDQFSVERPDGSNFTLKIRSTKLEDSAMYFCASSLTLSAATEETQYFGPGTRLLVL.

The chain links TRBV7-2 to TRBJ2-5, with no clear D. This CDR3 region has 13 residues. The ends were cut back, 5 bases at V and 1 base at J, with 8 bases in the middle. Germline loops: CDR1 SGHTA, CDR2 FQGNSA. CDR3 in amino acids: CASSQVSQETQYF. The CDR3 nucleotides read TGTGCCAGCAGCCAAGTCAGCCAAGAGACCCAGTACTTC.

The chain joins TRBV9 to TRBJ2-7, with 7 bases lining up with TRBD1. Trimming cost V 4 bases and J 3 bases; bases outside gene matches: 7. The CDR3 loop spans 14 amino acids. CDR1 SGDLS and CDR2 YYNGEE come from the germline V gene. CDR3 sequence: CASSPGQADYEQYV. The CDR3 nucleotides read TGTGCCAGCAGCCCCGGACAGGCCGACTACGAGCAGTACGTC.

This clonotype was detected many times. The chain uses TRBV6-6 and TRBJ2-5; TRBD2 is a possible D gene (6 bases). This CDR3 is 15 amino acids long. Germline lookup yields CDR1 MNHNY and CDR2 SVGAGI (reference sequence). V lost 4 bases, J lost 4 bases, and 16 bases lay in between. The CDR3 region has the DNA TGTGCCAGCAGTTTCGCGGCGGGGAGCGGAGAGACCCAGTACTTC. Protein sequence: CASSFAAGSGETQYF.

This clonotype has more than one count but fewer than ten. The rearrangement uses TRBV6-5 and TRBJ2-1; D may match TRBD1 or TRBD2 (7 bases each). This CDR3 spans 14 amino acids. Germline CDR1 reads MNHEY; CDR2 reads SVGAGI. V was shortened by 2 bases and J by 10 bases, with 15 bases between the two germline ends. The CDR3 region is CASSYGEGAGEQFF. The CDR3 DNA follows: TGTGCCAGCAGTTACGGGGAGGGGGCGGGAGAGCAGTTCTTC.

In this sample, this clonotype turned up a few times. This chain joins TRBV5-1 and TRBJ1-1; D is ambiguous. Per the germline V gene, CDR1 is SGHRS and CDR2 is YFSETQ. This CDR3 has 15 amino acids. V was pared by 4 bases and J by 0 bases, with 13 bases between. Here the CDR3 DNA reads TGCGCCAGCAGCGCCGGACTGCCGATGAACACTGAAGCTTTCTTT. Translation gives CASSAGLPMNTEAFF.

V and J are TRBV6-5 and TRBJ2-2, with a weak D call TRBD1 (6 bases). The CDR3 has 15 amino acids. V was clipped by 5 bases and J by 1 base, with 11 bases between them. Germline CDR1 and CDR2: MNHEY and SVGAGI. The CDR3 spells CASSTRQVNTGELFF. The CDR3 DNA reads as TGTGCCAGCAGTACTAGACAGGTGAACACCGGGGAGCTGTTTTTT.

This clonotype was picked up many times. The V gene is TRBV4-1, the J gene TRBJ2-7; maybe TRBD2 (5 bases). Between the trimmed V and J ends, which lost 0 bases and 3 bases, there was a span of 12 bases. This CDR3 spans 15 amino acids. Germline loops: CDR1 MGHRA, CDR2 YSYEKL. This CDR3 is CASSQERHEGYEQYV. The CDR3 nucleotides are TGCGCCAGCAGCCAAGAACGACATGAGGGCTACGAGCAGTACGTC.

This clonotype was seen only a few times. The chain has TRBV6-2 or TRBV6-3 and TRBJ1-5, with 7 bases that match TRBD1. With 4 bases clipped from V and 3 bases from J, the junction kept 9 bases outside the gene matches. CDR1 is MNHEY, CDR2 SVGEGT, per germline. This CDR3 spans 16 amino acids. CDR3 sequence (DNA): TGTGCCAGCAGTTTAGATCCAGGGGGTTCCAATCAGCCCCAGCATTTT. The encoded protein is CASSLDPGGSNQPQHF.

This clonotype was seen a handful of times. This chain links TRBV6-5 with TRBJ2-1; D is unresolved. V was trimmed by 4 bases and J by 4 bases, leaving 14 bases between them. The CDR3 runs to 15 residues. Per germline, CDR1 MNHEY and CDR2 SVGAGI. The CDR3 reads CASSLTPSPYNEQFF. CDR3 bases: TGTGCCAGCAGTTTGACTCCCTCCCCGTACAATGAGCAGTTCTTC.

This clonotype has a count of ten or more. This sequence joins TRBV6-5 and TRBJ2-5; a weak D match, TRBD1 (5 bases). Germline-derived CDR1 and CDR2 are MNHEY and SVGAGI. V dropped 2 bases and J dropped 4 bases, with 14 bases sitting between them. The CDR3 totals 15 residues. The CDR3 nucleotides read TGTGCCAGCAGTTACGGCCAGGGTCGCAGAGAGACCCAGTACTTC. It specifies CASSYGQGRRETQYF.

This chain joins TRBV18 and TRBJ1-2; tentatively, D is TRBD1 (5 bases). CDR1 is KGHSH, CDR2 LQKENI, per germline. The CDR3 is made up of 16 amino acids. V shed 4 bases and J shed 0 bases, with 15 bases lying between them. In DNA, the CDR3 is TGTGCCAGCTCACGATCAGACAGTTCTTCTAACTATGGCTACACCTTC. It specifies CASSRSDSSSNYGYTF.

This clonotype was detected only a few times. The rearrangement uses TRBV20-1 and TRBJ1-1, with D perhaps matching TRBD1 (5 bases). CDR1 DFQATT and CDR2 SNEGSKA come from the germline V gene (reference sequence). CDR3 length: 11 amino acids. Trimming removed 6 bases from V and 10 bases from J, with 15 bases in between. CDR3 sequence reads: CSAGTTVGAFF. The DNA for the CDR3 is TGCAGTGCCGGGACCACCGTAGGAGCTTTCTTT.

This clonotype was counted a few times. The chain joins TRBV5-1 to TRBJ2-5, with 7 positions matching TRBD1. Trimming took 0 bases from V and 7 from J; bases not matched to a gene: 6. Per germline, CDR1 SGHRS and CDR2 YFSETQ. This CDR3 has 14 residues. CDR3 sequence reads: CASSLEGASRTQYF. The CDR3 coding sequence is TGCGCCAGCAGCTTGGAGGGGGCTTCCCGGACCCAGTACTTC.

The V and J genes are TRBV20-1 and TRBJ2-3; the D is unclear. There are 13 residues in the CDR3. Trimming left V 3 bases short and J 5 bases short, with 12 bases between. CDR1 is DFQATT and CDR2 is SNEGSKA in the germline V gene (reference sequence). The CDR3 DNA sequence: TGCAGTGCTAGTTACCCAGGTGTAGATACGCAGTATTTT. The encoded protein is CSASYPGVDTQYF.

At least ten counts were recorded for this clonotype. This chain connects TRBV5-1 to TRBJ1-4; D unclear. CDR1 is SGHRS and CDR2 is YFSETQ in the germline V gene. The CDR3 sequence is 15 residues long. V lost 0 bases to trimming and J lost 0 bases, with 6 bases between them. CDR3 region: CASSLVGTTNEKLFF. CDR3 DNA sequence: TGCGCCAGCAGCTTGGTCGGGACAACTAATGAAAAACTGTTTTTT.

The chain recombines TRBV7-2 with TRBJ2-3, with D perhaps being TRBD1 or TRBD2 (6 bases each). Germline CDR1 SGHTA, CDR2 FQGNSA. V was pared by 4 bases and J by 8 bases, with 13 bases between. The CDR3 runs 13 residues. The CDR3 coding sequence is TGTGCCAGCAGCTCGCGAGGGGGGCCTACGCAGTATTTT. This codes for CASSSRGGPTQYF.

V and J are TRBV12-3 or TRBV12-4 and TRBJ2-6; D is possibly TRBD2 (6 bases). This CDR3 contains 15 residues. V was clipped by 2 bases and J by 2 bases, with 7 bases between them. CDR3 nucleotide sequence: TGTGCCAGCAGTTTAAGGAGGGCTGGGGCCAACGTCCTGACTTTC. Its protein is CASSLRRAGANVLTF.

This chain uses TRBV5-4 with TRBJ1-4, with 8 bases identical to TRBD1. The CDR3 has 13 amino acids. The trim removed 4 bases at V and 7 bases at J, leaving 3 bases unmatched. CDR1 and CDR2 from the germline V gene are SGHNT and YYREEE (reference sequence). The CDR3 DNA reads TGTGCCAGCAGCGGTGACAGGGGTGAAAAACTGTTTTTT. As protein: CASSGDRGEKLFF.

The rearrangement links TRBV21-1 to TRBJ2-2; the table gives TRBD2 as D, unverified against the DNA. TRBV21-1 is a documented pseudogene. This CDR3 comprises 15 residues. CDR3 bases: TGTGCCAGCAGCAATTTCTCCCGATTCACCGGGGAGCTGTTTTTT. Amino acid sequence: CASSNFSRFTGELFF.

This clonotype was observed a handful of times. V usage is TRBV12-3 or TRBV12-4 and J usage is TRBJ1-1; a weak D match, TRBD1 (5 bases). V was clipped by 5 bases and J by 1 base, with 14 bases between them. The CDR3 runs to 15 residues. The CDR3 nucleotides read TGTGCCAGCAGTGCCTGGGGACGGAGGAACACTGAAGCTTTCTTT. Residues: CASSAWGRRNTEAFF.